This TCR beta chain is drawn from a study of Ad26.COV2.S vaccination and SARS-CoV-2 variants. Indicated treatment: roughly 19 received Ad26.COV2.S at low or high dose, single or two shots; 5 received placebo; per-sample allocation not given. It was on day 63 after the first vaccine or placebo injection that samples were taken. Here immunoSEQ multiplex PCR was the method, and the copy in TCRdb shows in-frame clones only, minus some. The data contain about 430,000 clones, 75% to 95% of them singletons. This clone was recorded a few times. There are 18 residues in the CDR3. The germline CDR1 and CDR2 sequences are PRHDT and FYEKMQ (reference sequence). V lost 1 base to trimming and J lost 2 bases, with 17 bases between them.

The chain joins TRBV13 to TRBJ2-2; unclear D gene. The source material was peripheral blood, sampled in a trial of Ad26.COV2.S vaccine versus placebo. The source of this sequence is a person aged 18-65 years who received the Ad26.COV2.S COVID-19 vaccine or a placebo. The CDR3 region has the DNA TGTGCCAGCAGCTTAGACAGCTTCCGGGTTCTCAACACCGGGGAGCTGTTTTTT. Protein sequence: CASSLDSFRVLNTGELFF.